This T cell receptor (beta chain) was observed in a study of T cell clonality in common variable immunodeficiency. Control and CVID samples contributed equal amounts of genomic DNA. Repertoires were generated with immunoSEQ multiplex PCR, while TCRdb's copy carries only in-frame clones and drops some. The profile covers approximately 30,000 clones, none occurring a single time. Each donor provided roughly 4.5 to 8.5 ml of heparinized whole blood. Study results and limitations: Patient heterogeneity in the CVID cohort limited correlations between repertoire features and clinical complications. Fewer deletions and N-nucleotide insertions were reportedly seen in common variable immunodeficiency TCR beta sequences.

This clone showed up just a few times. Antigen: not known. The read comes to an end 3 residues before the CDR3 does, leaving the germline J gene to fill in the end. The J segment lost 5 bases and the V segment lost 4 bases, leaving 9 bases of the junction unmatched. Germline V gene sequence: CDR1 SGHKS, CDR2 YYEKEE (reference sequence). This CDR3 has 15 amino acids. This receptor was taken from a human donor with common variable immunodeficiency. Sequences were obtained from peripheral blood mononuclear cells. The chain has TRBV5-5 and TRBJ2-7; the match to TRBD1 covers 10 bases. Partial CDR3 DNA: TGTGCCAGCAGCCCCAACCCGACAGGGGGCCACGAG. Its protein is CASSPNPTGGHE. The entire CDR3 reads CASSPNPTGGHEQYF. Supplemented by reference TRBV5-5 and TRBJ2-7, the full variable domain reads DAGVTQSPTHLIKTRGQQVTLRCSPISGHKSVSWYQQVLGQGPQFIFQYYEKEERGRGNFPDRFSARQFPNYSSELNVNALLLGDSALYLCASSPNPTGGHEQYFGPGTRLTVT.